Below, 14 T cell receptor beta chains from the same sample are listed, as sequenced in a study of blood T cells in healthy people across ages. Sample-barcoded 5' priming and a J-beta primer mix drove a second PCR of about 7 to 12 cycles. TCRdb re-derived calls from the 5' RACE reads in MiXCR, one entry per CDR3 protein. The sample has hundreds of thousands of distinct CDR3 sequences, 22% seen once. Sequencing input: blood. Receptors originate from a man in his 70s in good health.

The table lists this clonotype with a few counts. CDR3 sequence: CAGGASDEKLFF. Here the CDR3 DNA reads TGTGCCGGAGGGGCAAGTGATGAAAAACTGTTTTTT. The chain links TRBV6-6 to TRBJ1-4; D may be TRBD1 (5 bases). The CDR3 has 12 amino acids. Germline loops: CDR1 MNHNY, CDR2 SVGAGI (reference sequence). Trimming removed 11 bases from V and 6 bases from J, with 13 bases in between.

This clonotype was counted many times. This chain connects TRBV7-8 to TRBJ2-3; the match to TRBD2 covers 7 bases. The ends lost 4 bases at V and 0 bases at J; junction bases unmatched: 4. The CDR3 sequence is 15 residues long. Germline CDR1 SGHVS, CDR2 FQNEAQ. As DNA, the CDR3 is TGTGCCAGCAGCTCGGGACTACCGAGCACAGATACGCAGTATTTT. Its protein is CASSSGLPSTDTQYF.

This chain joins TRBV5-1 and TRBJ1-2; D gene unclear. The CDR3 is 16 amino acids. Trimming took 4 bases from V and 4 from J, leaving 20 bases between them. Per the germline V gene, CDR1 is SGHRS and CDR2 is YFSETQ. Here the CDR3 DNA reads TGCGCCAGCAGCCCGGGCGGGATGGAGGAACTCTATGGCTACACCTTC. Amino acids: CASSPGGMEELYGYTF.

The V and J genes are TRBV10-2 and TRBJ2-1, with D perhaps matching TRBD2 (6 bases). Matching the DNA end better, TRBJ2-5 makes the J call doubtful. The germline gives CDR1 WSHSY, CDR2 SAAADI. This CDR3 has 14 amino acids. The CDR3 DNA reads as TGCGCCAGCAGTTTAGGGGCCGGGGGAAAGACCCAGTACTTC. Residues: CASSLGAGGKTQYF.

This chain links TRBV7-9 with TRBJ1-2; D gene uncertain. CDR3 length equals 13 residues. V dropped 5 bases and J dropped 8 bases, with 15 bases sitting between them. The V gene's germline CDR1 is SEHNR and CDR2 FQNEAQ (reference sequence). As DNA, the CDR3 is TGTGCCAGCAGCCCTTCCGGGCCGAGGGGCTACACCTTC. This translates into CASSPSGPRGYTF.

This chain connects TRBV29-1 to TRBJ1-1; unclear D gene. The CDR3 runs to 10 residues. CDR1 is SQVTM and CDR2 is ANQGSEA in the germline V gene. Trimming removed 6 bases at V and 5 bases at J, with 7 bases between. CDR3 nucleotide sequence: TGCAGCGTGAGTGGAACTGAAGCTTTCTTT. Its protein is CSVSGTEAFF.

The chain combines TRBV15 with TRBJ1-4; no reliable D call. Per the germline V gene, CDR1 is LNHNV and CDR2 is YYDKDF (reference sequence). The CDR3 is 14 amino acids. V lost 3 bases, J lost 7 bases, and 12 bases lay in between. Here the CDR3 reads CATSRHQLGEKLFF. In DNA form, the CDR3 reads TGTGCCACCAGCAGGCACCAGTTGGGTGAAAAACTGTTTTTT.

CDR3 sequence reads: CASSWVGQNNEQFF. The CDR3 DNA sequence: TGTGCCAGCAGTTGGGTGGGACAGAACAATGAGCAGTTCTTC. This chain links TRBV12-3 or TRBV12-4 with TRBJ2-1; 7 positions agree with TRBD1. Germline trimming cut 4 bases from V and 5 bases from J; bases unmatched to any gene: 5. The CDR3 runs to 14 residues.

This chain joins TRBV5-1 and TRBJ2-3; 8 nucleotides match TRBD2. This CDR3 has 15 residues. Germline V gene data show CDR1 as SGHRS and CDR2 as YFSETQ. Unmatched junction bases numbered 11, after V lost 7 bases and J lost 4 bases. In DNA, the CDR3 is TGCGCCAGCCGGACTAGCCCCTCGTTCGCAGATACGCAGTATTTT. It specifies CASRTSPSFADTQYF.

The chain uses TRBV27 and TRBJ1-6; 7 bases fit TRBD1. CDR1 is MNHEY, CDR2 SMNVEV, per germline (reference sequence). The CDR3 sequence is 15 residues long. Trimming cost V 5 bases and J 6 bases; bases outside gene matches: 7. The CDR3 region is CASSQQGRLNSPLHF. In DNA, the CDR3 is TGTGCCAGCAGTCAACAGGGGAGGCTTAATTCACCCCTCCACTTT.

The V call is TRBV2, the J call TRBJ1-1; D unresolved. The CDR3 length is 14 residues. Germline CDR1 and CDR2: SNHLY and FYNNEI. V was shortened by 8 bases and J by 1 base, with 14 bases between the two germline ends. The CDR3 nucleotides are TGTGCCAGCCTTTACCGAGATGAGAACACTGAAGCTTTCTTT. This codes for CASLYRDENTEAFF.

This clonotype was counted between two and nine times. The V gene is TRBV18, the J gene TRBJ1-2; TRBD1 matches 9 bases. The CDR3 has 14 amino acids. Germline V gene data show CDR1 as KGHSH and CDR2 as LQKENI. V lost 6 bases, J lost 7 bases, and 9 bases stayed unmatched. CDR3 in DNA: TGTGCCAGCTCCGGGGACAGGGAGTTTCCTGGCTACACCTTC. Encoded protein: CASSGDREFPGYTF.

This clonotype was counted at least ten times. The rearrangement links TRBV29-1 to TRBJ1-2; 7 positions match TRBD1. Germline assignment: CDR1 SQVTM and CDR2 ANQGSEA. Trimming removed 3 bases from V and 7 bases from J; junction bases left unmatched: 8. The CDR3 spans 13 residues. Here the CDR3 DNA reads TGCAGCGTTGATCCCGACAGGGTCGCTGGCTACACCTTC. This translates into CSVDPDRVAGYTF. The full variable domain, rest sourced from reference TRBV29-1 and TRBJ1-2, is SAVISQKPSRDICQRGTSLTIQCQVDSQVTMMFWYRQQPGQSLTLIATANQGSEATYESGFVIDKFPISRPNLTFSTLTVSNMSPEDSSIYLCSVDPDRVAGYTFGSGTRLTVV.

This clonotype was observed a handful of times. This rearrangement joins TRBV29-1 to TRBJ2-7; 12 bases agree with TRBD1. The J call could be wrong; TRBJ2-5 is a better fit for the DNA end. This CDR3 spans 14 amino acids. Germline CDR1 reads SQVTM; CDR2 reads ANQGSEA. CDR3 in amino acids: CSVAGQGAWETQYF. DNA for the CDR3: TGCAGCGTCGCGGGACAGGGGGCGTGGGAGACCCAGTACTTC.